Shown below are 20 T cell receptor beta chains from a single sample sequenced in a study of cytomegalovirus exposure and HLA in healthy donors. Generated by immunoSEQ multiplex PCR, the TCRdb table keeps only in-frame clones and is missing some. The sample consists of some 130,000 clones, just under 85% of them appearing once. The sequencing sample was made of PBMCs. Receptors originate from a man aged 30 to 45 in good health and CMV-seropositive.

The genes are TRBV2 and TRBJ2-5, with 9 bases lining up with TRBD1. CDR1 and CDR2 from the germline V gene are SNHLY and FYNNEI. V lost 4 bases to trimming and J lost 5 bases; unmatched junction nucleotides: 5. The CDR3 sequence is 14 residues long. CDR3 protein: CASSGQGEGETQYF. For the CDR3, the DNA is TGTGCCAGCAGTGGACAGGGGGAGGGGGAGACCCAGTACTTC.

V is TRBV10-2 and J is TRBJ2-7, with 7 nucleotides matching TRBD1. Trimming cost V 8 bases and J 3 bases; bases outside gene matches: 4. Germline V lookup: CDR1 WSHSY, CDR2 SAAADI. The CDR3 extends over 12 amino acids. DNA for the CDR3: TGCGCCAGCCGACAGGGAATCTACGAGCAGTACTTC. Translation gives CASRQGIYEQYF.

In this sample, this clone turned up a few times. J is TRBJ1-2 and V is TRBV5-6; no definite D call. With 1 base removed from V and 7 bases from J, the gap between germline ends came to 11 bases. The CDR3 spans 13 residues. Germline CDR1 SGHDT, CDR2 YYEEEE. In DNA, the CDR3 is TGTGCCAGCAGCTTGTTCCGGTTCTCTGGCTACACCTTC. Translation: CASSLFRFSGYTF.

This clone has just a few counts. The rearrangement joins TRBV5-1 to TRBJ2-7, with D possibly matching TRBD1 (5 bases). The CDR3 loop spans 15 amino acids. V was trimmed by 4 bases and J by 3 bases, leaving 17 bases between them. Germline V gene data show CDR1 as SGHRS and CDR2 as YFSETQ. CDR3 amino acids: CASSNYRYVGYEQYF. The CDR3 region has the DNA TGCGCCAGCAGCAACTACAGGTACGTCGGCTACGAGCAGTACTTC.

The chain joins TRBV23-1 to TRBJ1-4; a weak D match, TRBD1 (6 bases). TRBV23-1 belongs to the ORF category, with a function that is uncertain. There are 15 residues in the CDR3. Trimming took off 7 bases at V and 7 bases at J, with 19 bases between the two ends. Here the CDR3 DNA reads TGCGCCAGCAAGGGGGAAGGGACGGTCGTTGAAAAACTGTTTTTT. Translation: CASKGEGTVVEKLFF.

This clone has just one count. The V call is TRBV2, the J call TRBJ1-2; TRBD1 might be the D (5 bases). In germline, CDR1 is SNHLY, CDR2 FYNNEI. The CDR3 spans 13 residues. Trimming cost V 1 base and J 4 bases, with 7 bases left between them. CDR3 in amino acids: CASSEGGGYGYTF. CDR3 DNA: TGTGCCAGCAGTGAAGGGGGGGGCTATGGCTACACCTTC.

The V and J genes are TRBV7-8 and TRBJ2-7; 9 bases line up with TRBD2. The junction had 4 bases not matched to a gene; V was cut back by 1 base and J by 3 bases. Germline CDR1 reads SGHVS; CDR2 reads FQNEAQ. The CDR3 totals 15 residues. CDR3 nucleotide sequence: TGTGCCAGCAGCTTAGTGCTAGCGGGGAGCTACGAGCAGTACTTC. This translates into CASSLVLAGSYEQYF.

This clone has a handful of counts. J is TRBJ2-5 and V is TRBV19; TRBD1 matches 9 bases. Trimming removed 0 bases from V and 7 bases from J; junction bases left unmatched: 6. Germline V gene lookup returns CDR1 LNHDA and CDR2 SQIVND (reference sequence). This CDR3 has 15 amino acids. The CDR3 DNA sequence: TGTGCCAGTAGTATAGATTGGACAGGGGACACGACCCAGTACTTC. Protein product: CASSIDWTGDTTQYF.

This chain connects TRBV5-6 to TRBJ1-2; 8 positions agree with TRBD1. The CDR3 totals 15 residues. The junction had 7 bases not matched to a gene; V was cut back by 5 bases and J by 1 base. Looked up from germline, CDR1 is SGHDT and CDR2 is YYEEEE. The CDR3, as DNA: TGTGCCAGCAGACCTAGACAGGGGCTTAACTATGGCTACACCTTC. Protein sequence: CASRPRQGLNYGYTF.

The V gene is TRBV5-6, the J gene TRBJ1-1, with D perhaps TRBD1 (6 bases). Germline V gives CDR1 SGHDT, CDR2 YYEEEE. V shed 1 base and J shed 3 bases, with 10 bases lying between them. CDR3 size: 14 residues. This CDR3 is CASSLTGPHTEAFF. The CDR3 region has the DNA TGTGCCAGCAGCTTGACAGGGCCCCACACTGAAGCTTTCTTT.

The V call is TRBV18, the J call TRBJ1-2, with 8 bases identical to TRBD1. The CDR3 length is 13 residues. Germline V gene data show CDR1 as KGHSH and CDR2 as LQKENI. V was pared by 4 bases and J by 8 bases, with 6 bases of the junction left unmatched. The CDR3 here is CASSQGQVVGYTF. Written as DNA, the CDR3 is TGTGCCAGCTCACAGGGACAGGTAGTAGGCTACACCTTC. The full variable domain, completed using reference TRBV18 and TRBJ1-2, is NAGVMQNPRHLVRRRGQEARLRCSPMKGHSHVYWYRQLPEEGLKFMVYLQKENIIDESGMPKERFSAEFPKEGPSILRIQQVVRGDSAAYFCASSQGQVVGYTFGSGTRLTVV.

This clone was observed a single time. The chain carries TRBV5-4 and TRBJ1-5, with 10 bases fitting TRBD1. The germline CDR1 and CDR2 sequences are SGHNT and YYREEE (reference sequence). V lost 4 bases to trimming and J lost 4 bases; unmatched junction nucleotides: 8. The CDR3 covers 16 residues. DNA of the CDR3: TGTGCCAGCAGCACGTGGACAGGGGGGGCAAATCAGCCCCAGCATTTT. This sequence encodes CASSTWTGGANQPQHF.

In this sample, this clone turned up once. The V call is TRBV27, the J call TRBJ2-1; the match to TRBD2 covers 7 bases. The length of the CDR3 is 15 residues. J lost 5 bases, V lost 7 bases, and 11 bases had no gene match. Germline assignment: CDR1 MNHEY and CDR2 SMNVEV (reference sequence). Written as DNA, the CDR3 is TGTGCCAGCAAGGGAGCGGGATTGGGCGACAATGAGCAGTTCTTC. Translated, it gives CASKGAGLGDNEQFF.

This clone has only one observation. The chain has TRBV11-2 and TRBJ2-1; 8 nucleotides match TRBD1. Germline V gene data show CDR1 as SGHAT and CDR2 as FQNNGV. The CDR3 length is 14 residues. J gave up 3 bases and V 4 bases, and 2 bases lay outside the gene matches. CDR3 region: CASSSQGVYNEQFF. As DNA, the CDR3 is TGTGCCAGCAGCTCACAGGGGGTCTACAATGAGCAGTTCTTC.

The chain has TRBV28 and TRBJ1-1; D is uncertain. Looked up from germline, CDR1 is MDHEN and CDR2 is SYDVKM. The CDR3 has 13 residues. The V and J ends lost 6 bases and 6 bases respectively, with 14 bases between them. The CDR3 region is CASSPGGIPEAFF. The CDR3 nucleotides read TGTGCCAGCAGCCCGGGAGGGATCCCTGAAGCTTTCTTT.

J is TRBJ2-3 and V is TRBV5-1, with D perhaps TRBD2 (6 bases). Germline V gene sequence: CDR1 SGHRS, CDR2 YFSETQ. Trimming pared 5 bases from V and 0 bases from J, leaving 10 bases between. The CDR3 totals 14 residues. The CDR3, as DNA: TGCGCCAGCAGGCTAGCGTATAGCACAGATACGCAGTATTTT. It translates to CASRLAYSTDTQYF.

The V and J genes are TRBV11-2 and TRBJ2-7, with 7 bases matching TRBD2. Trimming at V came to 0 bases and at J to 1 base, leaving 3 bases not matched to a gene. The CDR3 is made up of 15 amino acids. Germline V lookup: CDR1 SGHAT, CDR2 FQNNGV. The chain's CDR3 is CASSLDPGGSYEQYF. CDR3 sequence (DNA): TGTGCCAGCAGCTTAGACCCGGGGGGTTCCTACGAGCAGTACTTC.

The rearrangement links TRBV11-2 to TRBJ2-7; D unclear. CDR1 and CDR2 from the germline V gene are SGHAT and FQNNGV. V was shortened by 6 bases and J by 3 bases, with 9 bases between the two germline ends. This CDR3 comprises 12 residues. The CDR3 DNA reads TGTGCCAGCAGTTTTTCCCTCTACGAGCAGTACTTC. As protein: CASSFSLYEQYF.

The chain is built from TRBV7-2 and TRBJ2-1; D gene unclear. CDR3 length equals 16 residues. V was trimmed by 3 bases and J by 0 bases, leaving 12 bases between them. Germline V lookup: CDR1 SGHTA, CDR2 FQGNSA. The CDR3 bases are TGTGCCAGCAGCTTCAGACTGGCTAGCTCCTACAATGAGCAGTTCTTC. It codes for CASSFRLASSYNEQFF.

The V and J genes are TRBV21-1 and TRBJ1-5; TRBD1 is the table's D call and was not checked against the DNA. TRBV21-1 counts as a pseudogene. The CDR3 has 17 amino acids. The CDR3 bases are TGTGCCAGCAGCCCGCGTCCGACAGGGGACTTAGGTCAGCCCCAGCATTTT. Residues: CASSPRPTGDLGQPQHF.